These T cell receptor beta chains were read from a single sample in a study of cytomegalovirus exposure and HLA in healthy donors. Data came from immunoSEQ multiplex PCR; TCRdb stores just in-frame clones and leaves some out. The sample carries 130,000 to 150,000 clones, roughly nine tenths recorded once. Material for sequencing was PBMCs. These receptors came from a woman aged 18 to 35 in good health and CMV-seropositive. Both conserved end residues are part of each CDR3. The D gene is left open where the match is weak. Only some rows state a clone size, as once, few, many or a class for expanded clones.

D gene,V gene,J gene,clone size,CDR3 protein,CDR3 DNA
TRBD2,TRBV11-2,TRBJ2-7,NA,CASSLRTASGPYEQYF,TGTGCCAGCAGTCTCCGTACGGCTAGCGGCCCCTACGAGCAGTACTTC
TRBD1,TRBV6-1,TRBJ2-3,NA,CATRTGGTDTQYF,TGTGCCACCAGGACAGGAGGCACAGATACGCAGTATTTT
TRBD1,TRBV5-1,TRBJ1-2,once,CASSLEGGEYYGYTF,TGCGCCAGCAGCTTGGAAGGGGGCGAATACTATGGCTACACCTTC
NA,TRBV5-6,TRBJ2-7,NA,CASSLTLQDPYEQYF,TGTGCCAGCAGCCTCACGCTGCAGGATCCCTACGAGCAGTACTTC
NA,TRBV7-8,TRBJ1-3,NA,CASSLGLGGNTIYF,TGTGCCAGCAGCTTGGGGCTCGGGGGAAACACCATATATTTT
NA,TRBV6-5,TRBJ1-1,NA,CATRVDTEAFF,TGTGCCACACGGGTGGACACTGAAGCTTTCTTT
TRBD1,TRBV9,TRBJ2-7,NA,CASSVARGRRSSYEQYF,TGTGCCAGCAGCGTAGCTAGGGGGCGACGGAGCTCCTACGAGCAGTACTTC
TRBD2,TRBV6-1,TRBJ2-1,NA,CASSEILAGTSYNEQFF,TGTGCCAGCAGTGAAATTCTAGCGGGGACATCCTACAATGAGCAGTTCTTC
NA,TRBV27,TRBJ2-2,NA,CASSFLGNTGELFF,TGTGCCAGCAGTTTCCTAGGGAACACCGGGGAGCTGTTTTTT
NA,TRBV30,TRBJ2-6,once,CAWSVHRANVLTF,TGTGCCTGGAGTGTACATAGGGCCAACGTCCTGACTTTC
NA,TRBV10-3,TRBJ1-5,NA,CATSYRDHQPQHF,TGTGCCACAAGCTACAGGGACCATCAGCCCCAGCATTTT
NA,TRBV5-6,TRBJ1-1,NA,CASSPDTVVTEAFF,TGTGCCAGCAGCCCGGACACGGTTGTGACTGAAGCTTTCTTT
TRBD2,TRBV11-2,TRBJ2-7,NA,CASSLSGGSYEQYF,TGTGCCAGCAGCCTAAGCGGGGGAAGCTACGAGCAGTACTTC
TRBD2,TRBV9,TRBJ2-2,NA,CASSSIAGLNTGELFF,TGTGCCAGCAGCTCGATAGCGGGACTGAACACCGGGGAGCTGTTTTTT
NA,TRBV5-1,TRBJ2-7,once,CASSPGHRSSYEQYF,TGCGCCAGCAGCCCGGGACACCGGAGCTCCTACGAGCAGTACTTC
TRBD2,TRBV11-3,TRBJ2-3,NA,CASSIGLATDTQYF,TGTGCCAGCAGCATAGGACTAGCTACAGATACGCAGTATTTT
NA,TRBV4-3,TRBJ2-7,NA,CASSQGSGNSGSYEQYF,TGCGCCAGCAGCCAAGGGTCCGGCAACTCGGGGTCCTACGAGCAGTACTTC
TRBD1,TRBV10-2,TRBJ2-5,NA,CASSGPGTVQETQYF,TGCGCCAGCAGTGGCCCCGGGACAGTCCAAGAGACCCAGTACTTC
NA,TRBV15,TRBJ2-5,NA,CATSRDGGGVETQYF,TGTGCCACCAGCAGAGACGGAGGGGGCGTAGAGACCCAGTACTTC
TRBD2,TRBV7-9,TRBJ2-7,NA,CASTLGTSGRPNLYEQYF,TGTGCCAGCACCCTTGGGACTAGCGGGAGGCCTAACCTCTACGAGCAGTACTTC
TRBD1,TRBV7-3,TRBJ2-5,NA,CASSPQGLGETQYF,TGTGCCAGCAGCCCACAGGGGTTGGGAGAGACCCAGTACTTC
NA,TRBV28,TRBJ2-7,NA,CASTTGSTGGVRDEQYF,TGTGCCAGCACCACGGGCTCAACAGGAGGGGTGAGGGATGAGCAGTACTTC
TRBD2,TRBV11-3,TRBJ2-2,NA,CASSWGLAGGPLFF,TGTGCCAGCAGCTGGGGACTAGCGGGAGGGCCCCTGTTTTTT
NA,TRBV19,TRBJ2-4,once,CASSTLTILANIQYF,TGTGCCAGTAGTACCTTGACTATTTTAGCCAACATTCAGTACTTC
NA,TRBV2,TRBJ1-5,NA,CASSFGSRGDQPQHF,TGTGCCAGCAGTTTTGGTAGCAGGGGAGATCAGCCCCAGCATTTT
NA,TRBV7-9,TRBJ1-2,NA,CASSPPGGNYGYTF,TGTGCCAGCAGCCCCCCGGGGGGAAACTATGGCTACACCTTC
NA,TRBV11-2,TRBJ1-2,NA,CASSLKDSYGYTF,TGTGCCAGCAGCCTCAAGGACAGCTATGGCTACACCTTC
TRBD1,TRBV5-1,TRBJ2-2,NA,CASSSGQGTGELFF,TGCGCCAGCAGCTCGGGACAGGGGACCGGGGAGCTGTTTTTT
TRBD1,TRBV5-4,TRBJ1-1,NA,CASSLEGARNTEAFF,TGTGCCAGCAGCTTGGAGGGGGCCCGAAACACTGAAGCTTTCTTT
TRBD2,TRBV11-3,TRBJ2-5,NA,CASSFPEAGAGETQYF,TGTGCCAGCAGCTTCCCAGAAGCGGGAGCGGGGGAGACCCAGTACTTC
TRBD1,TRBV28,TRBJ1-3,NA,CASSLAGQGARGNTIYF,TGTGCCAGCAGCCTTGCGGGACAGGGGGCGAGGGGAAACACCATATATTTT
NA,TRBV4-1,TRBJ2-5,once,CASSQESAGLETQYF,TGCGCCAGCAGCCAAGAGTCCGCGGGACTAGAGACCCAGTACTTC
TRBD2,TRBV6-1,TRBJ2-2,NA,CASSEGAGGYTGELFF,TGTGCCAGCAGTGAAGGTGCGGGAGGATACACCGGGGAGCTGTTTTTT
NA,TRBV10-2,TRBJ2-7,few,CASSDLSGGYEQYF,TGCGCCAGCAGTGATCTATCAGGGGGGTACGAGCAGTACTTC
TRBD1,TRBV19,TRBJ2-7,NA,CASSWDSNYEQYF,TGTGCCAGTAGCTGGGACAGTAACTACGAGCAGTACTTC
TRBD2,TRBV9,TRBJ2-7,NA,CASSVEPGLAGGGNEQYF,TGTGCCAGCAGCGTAGAACCGGGACTAGCGGGAGGAGGAAACGAGCAGTACTTC
NA,TRBV2,TRBJ2-7,NA,CASSDFFTYEQYF,TGTGCCAGCAGTGATTTTTTCACCTACGAGCAGTACTTC
TRBD2,TRBV2,TRBJ2-7,once,CASSGTSGSSYEQYF,TGTGCCAGCAGCGGGACTAGCGGGAGCTCCTACGAGCAGTACTTC
TRBD1,TRBV7-2,TRBJ2-1,NA,CASSLTRDRVSNEQFF,TGTGCCAGCAGTTTAACCCGGGACAGGGTCTCAAATGAGCAGTTCTTC
TRBD1,TRBV11-3,TRBJ2-7,once,CASSFESVATGSYEQYF,TGTGCCAGCAGCTTTGAGTCTGTTGCGACAGGGTCCTACGAGCAGTACTTC